These 2 T cell receptor beta chains share one sample of origin, sequenced in a study of CD8 T cells in ankylosing spondylitis. Their recognized antigens are unknown. TCRdb fed the 5' RACE reads into MiXCR, producing one record per CDR3 protein. The top ten hold approximately 1% of the sample, which has some 450,000 distinct CDR3 sequences, 17% seen once. Study-level results: Ankylosing spondylitis blood appeared to carry a characteristic TCR beta motif of seven to nine highly homologous variants.

Sequences were obtained from blood, either unsorted or a sorted T cell fraction (not recorded which). The origin of the receptors is a male donor with ankylosing spondylitis.

This clonotype was found many times. CDR3 sequence reads: CASSLRVYNEQFF. The CDR3 nucleotides are TGTGCCAGCAGCTTACGCGTTTACAATGAGCAGTTCTTC. The chain combines TRBV11-2 with TRBJ2-1; D gene unclear. This CDR3 contains 13 residues. Germline loops: CDR1 SGHAT, CDR2 FQNNGV. V was trimmed by 2 bases and J by 4 bases, leaving 6 bases between them.

This clonotype was seen more than once but under ten times. The chain carries TRBV10-3 and TRBJ1-2; 12 bases align to TRBD1. The trim removed 5 bases at V and 5 bases at J, leaving 6 bases unmatched. In germline, CDR1 is ENHRY, CDR2 SYGVKD. The CDR3 runs to 15 residues. In DNA form, the CDR3 reads TGTGCCATCAGTTCCCGGGACAGGGGGCGTTATGGCTACACCTTC. Encoded protein: CAISSRDRGRYGYTF.